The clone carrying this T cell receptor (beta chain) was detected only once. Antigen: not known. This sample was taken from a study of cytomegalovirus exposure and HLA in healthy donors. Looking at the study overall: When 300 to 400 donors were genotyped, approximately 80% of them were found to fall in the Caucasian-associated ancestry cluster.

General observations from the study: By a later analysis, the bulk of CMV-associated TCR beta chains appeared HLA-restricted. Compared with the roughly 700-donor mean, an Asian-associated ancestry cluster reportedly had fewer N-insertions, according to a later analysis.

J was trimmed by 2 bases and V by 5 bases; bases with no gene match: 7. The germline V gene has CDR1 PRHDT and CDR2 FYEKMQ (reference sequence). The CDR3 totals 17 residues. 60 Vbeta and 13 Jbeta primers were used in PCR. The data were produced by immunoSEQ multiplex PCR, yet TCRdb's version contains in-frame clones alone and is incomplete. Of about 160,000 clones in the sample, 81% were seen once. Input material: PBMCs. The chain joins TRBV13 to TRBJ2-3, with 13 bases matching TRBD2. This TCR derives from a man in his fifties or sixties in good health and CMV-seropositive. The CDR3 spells CASSPSGLAGDTDTQYF. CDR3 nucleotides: TGTGCCAGCAGCCCCTCAGGACTAGCGGGAGACACAGATACGCAGTATTTT. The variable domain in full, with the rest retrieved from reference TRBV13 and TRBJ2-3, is AAGVIQSPRHLIKEKRETATLKCYPIPRHDTVYWYQQGPGQDPQFLISFYEKMQSDKGSIPDRFSAQQFSDYHSELNMSSLELGDSALYFCASSPSGLAGDTDTQYFGPGTRLTVL.